Following are 11 T cell receptor beta chains from one sample sequenced in a study of read filtering for tumor transcriptome and immune sequencing. The library was built from about 400 ng RNA with molecular barcoded adaptors for alpha/delta and beta/gamma chains. TCRdb itself ran the reads through MiXCR, one entry per CDR3 protein. The sample comprises about 45,000 distinct CDR3 sequences, about 20% of which are singletons, and approximately 38% rests with the top ten. The sequencing input was a population of CD138-negative cells sorted from bone marrow. All receptors come from a donor at least 40 years old with multiple myeloma.

The V call is TRBV28, the J call TRBJ1-5; D uncertain. CDR3 length equals 14 residues. Between the trimmed V and J ends, which lost 6 bases and 3 bases, there was a span of 12 bases. Germline V CDR1 and CDR2: MDHEN, SYDVKM. The CDR3 nucleotides read TGTGCCAGCAGCTATGGGTTGCTCAATCAGCCCCAGCATTTT. Its translation is CASSYGLLNQPQHF. Complete variable domain (other parts from reference TRBV28 and TRBJ1-5): DVKVTQSSRYLVKRTGEKVFLECVQDMDHENMFWYRQDPGLGLRLIYFSYDVKMKEKGDIPEGYSVSREKKERFSLILESASTNQTSMYLCASSYGLLNQPQHFGDGTRLSIL.

The chain is built from TRBV29-1 and TRBJ2-1; D might be TRBD2 (5 bases). CDR3 length equals 12 residues. Germline loops: CDR1 SQVTM, CDR2 ANQGSEA. CDR3 residues: CGIDGPGNEQFF. The CDR3 bases are TGCGGCATTGATGGACCGGGAAATGAGCAGTTCTTC.

At least ten counts were recorded for this clonotype. The chain carries TRBV29-1 and TRBJ2-3; D unclear. Deletions cut 6 bases from V and 6 bases from J, with 19 bases between. The CDR3 covers 14 residues. From germline, CDR1 is SQVTM and CDR2 ANQGSEA. CDR3 sequence reads: CSVKVRRSMDTQYF. CDR3 nucleotides: TGCAGCGTAAAGGTACGTCGGAGCATGGATACGCAGTATTTT.

The sample holds many counts of this clonotype. The chain recombines TRBV2 with TRBJ2-5; D not certain. Trimming removed 7 bases from V and 4 bases from J, with 7 bases in between. This CDR3 is built from 11 residues. Germline V gives CDR1 SNHLY, CDR2 FYNNEI. CDR3 amino acids: CASKLGETQYF. CDR3 DNA sequence: TGTGCCAGCAAGTTAGGAGAGACCCAGTACTTC. The complete variable domain, with remaining parts taken from reference TRBV2 and TRBJ2-5, reads EPEVTQTPSHQVTQMGQEVILRCVPISNHLYFYWYRQILGQKVEFLVSFYNNEISEKSEIFDDQFSVERPDGSNFTLKIRSTKLEDSAMYFCASKLGETQYFGPGTRLLVL.

This clonotype was observed at least ten times. The chain is built from TRBV2 and TRBJ2-6; tentatively, D is TRBD1 (5 bases). There are 15 residues in the CDR3. With 2 bases removed from V and 4 bases from J, the gap between germline ends came to 9 bases. Germline CDR1 reads SNHLY; CDR2 reads FYNNEI. CDR3: CASSEQGTGANVLTF. The CDR3 nucleotides are TGTGCCAGCAGTGAACAGGGCACGGGGGCCAACGTCCTGACTTTC. The whole variable domain, remainder taken from reference TRBV2 and TRBJ2-6, is EPEVTQTPSHQVTQMGQEVILRCVPISNHLYFYWYRQILGQKVEFLVSFYNNEISEKSEIFDDQFSVERPDGSNFTLKIRSTKLEDSAMYFCASSEQGTGANVLTFGAGSRLTVL.

This clonotype was seen at least ten times. CDR3 loop: CASSGDGYSNQPQHF. The CDR3 DNA follows: TGTGCCAGCAGTGGGGACGGCTATAGCAATCAGCCCCAGCATTTT. The rearrangement uses TRBV2 and TRBJ1-5, with D tentatively TRBD1 (5 bases). This CDR3 is built from 15 residues. From germline, CDR1 is SNHLY and CDR2 FYNNEI. Trimming left V 4 bases short and J 0 bases short, with 10 bases between.

In this sample, this clonotype turned up many times. V is TRBV19 and J is TRBJ2-1; TRBD1 is a possible D gene (6 bases). Trimming pared 7 bases from V and 0 bases from J, leaving 13 bases between. Germline V CDR1 and CDR2: LNHDA, SQIVND (reference sequence). This CDR3 has 15 amino acids. The chain's CDR3 is CASNPDRSSYNEQFF. The DNA of the CDR3 is TGTGCCAGTAACCCCGACAGGAGCTCCTACAATGAGCAGTTCTTC.

Concerning this clonotype itself: A much larger clone differs from this one at a single base, so this may be a read error. This chain joins TRBV2 and TRBJ2-3, with D possibly TRBD2 on 5 matching bases. The CDR3 is 13 amino acids. Trimming pared 9 bases from V and 5 bases from J, leaving 15 bases between. Germline assignment: CDR1 SNHLY and CDR2 FYNNEI. The CDR3 here is CARQSGSRDTQYF. Written as DNA, the CDR3 is TGTGCCAGACAGAGCGGTTCGAGAGATACGCAGTATTTT.

This clonotype has at least ten counts. The V gene is TRBV15, the J gene TRBJ2-1; no firm D call. V was cut by 0 bases and J by 6 bases, with 15 bases left in between. The CDR3 totals 16 residues. Germline CDR1 LNHNV, CDR2 YYDKDF (reference sequence). CDR3 residues: CATSREALTVFNEQFF. The CDR3 region has the DNA TGTGCCACCAGCAGAGAGGCGTTAACGGTTTTCAATGAGCAGTTCTTC.

This clonotype came up many times. The V gene is TRBV19, the J gene TRBJ2-7; TRBD1 aligns across 7 bases. There are 15 residues in the CDR3. Unmatched junction bases numbered 5, after V lost 1 base and J lost 2 bases. CDR1 is LNHDA, CDR2 SQIVND, per germline (reference sequence). CDR3 coding DNA: TGTGCCAGTAGTATAGGGACAGGAGTTCCCTACGAGCAGTACTTC. Protein: CASSIGTGVPYEQYF.

On this clonotype itself: At one end the junction does not follow the germline gene, possibly because of a read error. This sequence joins TRBV19 and TRBJ2-5, with D tentatively TRBD1 or TRBD2 (5 bases each). The CDR3 runs 13 residues. CDR1 and CDR2 (germline): LNHDA, SQIVND (reference sequence). The CDR3 coding sequence is TGTGCCAGTACCCAGGGACCCCAAGAGGCCCAGTACTTC. Protein sequence: CASTQGPQEAQYF.